This TCR beta chain is from a study of blood T cell repertoires in COVID-19. Study context: Researchers got acute and convalescent COVID-19 samples from the United States, Italy and Spain. The analysed material was cDNA or gDNA that came from T cells, B-cell-depleted T cells, or PBMCs.

Enrolled during active infection, Seattle patients were then followed longitudinally. Under the authors' procedure: Nucleated cell counts were estimated from reference gene primer amplification. Method: immunoSEQ multiplex PCR; TCRdb's copy keeps in-frame clones and lacks some. That table supplies the V and J calls and clone size; D and trimming were determined from the DNA. Of roughly 460,000 clones in the sample, around nine tenths are singletons; the top ten hold roughly 0.76%. The CDR3 contains 12 residues. Between the trimmed V and J ends, which lost 6 bases and 2 bases, there was a span of 8 bases. Germline loops: CDR1 MDHEN, CDR2 SYDVKM.

J is TRBJ2-7 and V is TRBV28; a possible D gene is TRBD2 (5 bases). Sample: peripheral blood. The sequence came from a man between 18 and 29 years old with COVID-19, enrolled during active disease. Written as DNA, the CDR3 is TGTGCCAGCAGCACGGGGACCTACGAGCAGTACTTC. Protein: CASSTGTYEQYF.